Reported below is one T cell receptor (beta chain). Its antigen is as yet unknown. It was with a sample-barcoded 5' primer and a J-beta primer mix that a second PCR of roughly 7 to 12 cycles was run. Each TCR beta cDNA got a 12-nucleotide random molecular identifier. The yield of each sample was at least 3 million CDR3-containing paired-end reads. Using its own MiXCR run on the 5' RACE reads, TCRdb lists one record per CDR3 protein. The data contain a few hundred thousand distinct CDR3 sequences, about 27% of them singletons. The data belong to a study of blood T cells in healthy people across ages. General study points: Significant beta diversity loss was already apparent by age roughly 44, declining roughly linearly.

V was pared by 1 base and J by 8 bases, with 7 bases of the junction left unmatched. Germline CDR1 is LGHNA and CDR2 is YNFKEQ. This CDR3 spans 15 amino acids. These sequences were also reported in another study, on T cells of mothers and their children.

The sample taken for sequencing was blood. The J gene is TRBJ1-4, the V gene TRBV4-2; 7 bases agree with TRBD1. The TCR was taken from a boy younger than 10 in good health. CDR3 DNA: TGTGCCAGCAGCCAAGGAGACAGGGATGACGAAAAACTGTTTTTT. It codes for CASSQGDRDDEKLFF.